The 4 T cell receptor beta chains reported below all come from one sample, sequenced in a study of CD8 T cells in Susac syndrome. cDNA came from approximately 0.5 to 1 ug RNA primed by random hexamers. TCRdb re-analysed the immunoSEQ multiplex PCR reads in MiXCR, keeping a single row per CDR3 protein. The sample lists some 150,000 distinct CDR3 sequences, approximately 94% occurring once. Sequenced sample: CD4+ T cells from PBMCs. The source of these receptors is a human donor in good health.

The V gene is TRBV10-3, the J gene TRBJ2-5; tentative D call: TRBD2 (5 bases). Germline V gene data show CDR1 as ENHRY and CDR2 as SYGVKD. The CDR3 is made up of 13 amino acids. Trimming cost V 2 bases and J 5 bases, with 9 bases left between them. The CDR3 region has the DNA TGTGCCATCAGTGAGACTAGACCGGAGACCCAGTACTTC. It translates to CAISETRPETQYF.

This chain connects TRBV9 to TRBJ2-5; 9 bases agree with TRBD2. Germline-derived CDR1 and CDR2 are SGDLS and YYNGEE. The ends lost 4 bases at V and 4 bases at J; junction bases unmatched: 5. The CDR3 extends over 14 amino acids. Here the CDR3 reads CASSIIAGAETQYF. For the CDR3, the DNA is TGTGCCAGCAGCATAATAGCGGGAGCAGAGACCCAGTACTTC.

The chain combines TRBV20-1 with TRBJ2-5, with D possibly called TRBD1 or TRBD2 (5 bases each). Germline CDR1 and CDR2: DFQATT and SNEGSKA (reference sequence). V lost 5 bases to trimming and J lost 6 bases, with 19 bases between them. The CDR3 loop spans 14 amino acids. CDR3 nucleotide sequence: TGCAGTGCTCCCCCCCCGGGGACCCGGAAGACCCAGTACTTC. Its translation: CSAPPPGTRKTQYF.

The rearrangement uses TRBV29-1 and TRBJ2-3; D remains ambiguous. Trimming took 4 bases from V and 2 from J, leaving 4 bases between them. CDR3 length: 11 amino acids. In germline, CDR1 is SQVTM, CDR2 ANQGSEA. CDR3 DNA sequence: TGCAGCGTTGCCCTCACAGATACGCAGTATTTT. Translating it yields CSVALTDTQYF.